Listed here are 5 T cell receptor beta chains from one sample, sequenced in a study of vaccination and CD4 T cells after COVID-19. No cognate antigen is known for these TCRs. Treatment: 10-day PBMC culture with coronavirus spike peptide pools or control peptides (ViraFEST assay). Sequence data for DNA of cultured CD4+ T cells were generated by the Oncomine TCR Beta short-read assay. TCRdb processed the PCR reads anew with MiXCR; each CDR3 protein has one entry. Here the sample spans about 29,000 distinct CDR3 sequences, less than 80% being singletons. Sequenced material: CD4+ T cells from blood, cultured in vitro, taken after SARS-CoV-2 vaccination. The receptor set was obtained from a human donor who received a COVID-19 vaccine.

V is TRBV5-4 and J is TRBJ1-3; TRBD1 agrees at 7 bases. With V trimmed by 0 bases and J by 2 bases, 2 bases remained unmatched. Germline-derived CDR1 and CDR2 are SGHNT and YYREEE (reference sequence). The length of the CDR3 is 15 residues. CDR3 region: CASSLATGTGNTIYF. The CDR3 coding sequence is TGTGCCAGCAGCTTGGCGACAGGGACTGGAAACACCATATATTTT.

This chain joins TRBV7-9 and TRBJ2-1; possibly TRBD1 for D (8 bases). There are 19 residues in the CDR3. Germline-derived CDR1 and CDR2 are SEHNR and FQNEAQ (reference sequence). V was cut by 1 base and J by 0 bases, with 19 bases left in between. CDR3 bases: TGTGCCAGCAGCTTAGGGAGAGTACAGGGGGGGCCCTCCTACAATGAGCAGTTCTTC. It codes for CASSLGRVQGGPSYNEQFF.

This clonotype is a singleton in its sample. This chain uses TRBV21-1 with TRBJ2-3; the table's D call of TRBD2 was not tested on the DNA. TRBV21-1 is listed as a pseudogene. CDR3 length: 15 residues. CDR3 in DNA: TGTGCCAGCAGCGGACTAGCGGGGGGCGCAGATACGCAGTATTTT. This sequence encodes CASSGLAGGADTQYF.

The chain uses TRBV4-1 and TRBJ1-2, with 11 bases aligning to TRBD1. Looked up from germline, CDR1 is MGHRA and CDR2 is YSYEKL. This CDR3 is built from 15 residues. V shed 0 bases, J shed 14 bases, and the junction held 11 bases outside the gene matches. In DNA, the CDR3 is TGCGCCAGCAGCCAAGAAGGACAGGGGGCTTCCAGGGCGACCTTC. This encodes CASSQEGQGASRATF.

The chain joins TRBV6-1 to TRBJ1-1, with TRBD1 matching 8 bases. Germline loops: CDR1 MNHNS, CDR2 SASEGT. The CDR3 loop spans 16 amino acids. The V gene end was trimmed by 6 bases and the J gene end by 1 base; junction bases not matched to a gene: 10. CDR3 region: CASSSPDRGPNTEAFF. CDR3 nucleotide sequence: TGTGCCAGCAGCTCGCCTGACAGGGGACCGAACACTGAAGCTTTCTTT.